This T cell receptor (beta chain) was found in a study of Graves' ophthalmopathy and Graves' hyperthyroidism (dated by TCRdb to 2016 to 2018). Turning to the overall study: A patient counted as having stable hyperthyroidism if there was no progression to ophthalmopathy within 18 months of follow-up. The study used signatures of the TCR beta repertoire to tell Graves' ophthalmopathy apart from Graves' hyperthyroidism and to predict which patients would progress to ophthalmopathy. In total, 135 blood samples were TCR-sequenced: fewer than 50 ophthalmopathy, 80 or so hyperthyroidism and some 17 hyperthyroidism-to-ophthalmopathy patients. To explore V-J signatures that distinguish ophthalmopathy from hyperthyroidism, a discovery set of 90 to 100 patients was enrolled, made up of approximately 45 with ophthalmopathy and fewer than 60 with stable hyperthyroidism. An independent validation cohort comprised 18 hyperthyroidism patients and 17 patients who later progressed from hyperthyroidism to ophthalmopathy. In more than 5 hyperthyroidism patients, the T-cell repertoire of thyroid tissue was compared with the T-cell repertoire of blood. Following sampling, methimazole starting at 30 mg daily was administered to hyperthyroidism patients, and high-dose intravenous methylprednisolone was administered to ophthalmopathy patients. Study-wide findings and limitations: In cross-validation, the 13-signature model distinguished ophthalmopathy from stable hyperthyroidism with approximately 90% sensitivity and around 82% specificity, and in the test set the corresponding values were approximately 80% and 68%. Among expanded thyroid clonotypes with frequency above 0.001, most also showed up in blood, which suggests that blood repertoires may reflect the thyroid immune response. In validation, the model predicted ophthalmopathy progression with 55% to 71% sensitivity and roughly 72% specificity; about a dozen predicted patients were CT-confirmed with GO in a median of about 6.1 months. Sample size was not predetermined statistically, and investigators were not blinded to group allocation.

The hyperthyroidism patients were 18 to 65 years old and newly diagnosed, with a disease duration of less than 2 months. Patients with other autoimmune diseases, uncontrolled infections, pregnancy or lactation were excluded. Clinical symptoms, serum thyroxine, TRAb, thyroid ultrasound and orbital computed tomography were used for diagnosis. Trizol reagent was used to extract the total RNA, and its quality was then checked on an Agilent 2100 Bioanalyzer. For repertoire sequencing, TCR beta CDR3 regions were amplified from RNA transcripts. A first-round RT-PCR used HTBI primers with the Qiagen OneStep RT-PCR kit, followed by a second-round multiplex PCR, size selection and purification. Libraries were sequenced on an Illumina HiSeq2000 using paired-end 100 bp reads. The authors processed their data as follows. SOAPnuke was used to process the reads, throwing out any read that had adapters, had uncalled bases, had a mean Phred below 15, or lacked an exact constant-primer or identifier match. High-quality paired reads were merged with COPE v1.2.5. Unique nucleotide sequences were defined as clonotypes and aligned to IMGT TRB V, D and J references using MiTCR v1.1. The analysis was limited to V-J combinations with a frequency above 0.0001, which together covered approximately 99% of the repertoires. A TCR clonal expansion and chaos score per V-J combination was defined as the ratio of F50 clonal expansion to chaos observed in the TCRdist matrix. Welch's t-statistics and random forest were used to reduce features to about a dozen V-J combinations, which were fed into a naive Bayes classifier. Thyroid-blood repertoire similarity was quantified with the Morisita-Horn index. Using fastp at Q25 and MiXCR, TCRdb reprocessed the public reads and kept productive beta chains. Identical CDR3 proteins give one entry, which carries the most common genes and DNA. For this entry, the V and J calls and clone size follow TCRdb and not the study's own pipeline. The sample table holds 560,000 or so distinct CDR3 sequences, of which under 40% were seen once. Together, the top ten hold about 4.2% of the sample.

Germline trimming amounts to 3 bases on V and 4 bases on J, with 4 as the count of junction bases outside the gene matches. The CDR3 runs 14 amino acids, cysteine and phenylalanine included. Here the CDR3 DNA is all that survives: 42 bases in frame from base 1. CDR1 and CDR2, looked up from the germline V gene (reference sequence), are DFQATT and SNEGSKA. This clonotype has a handful of counts. Which antigen it targets is not known. Qualities for individual bases were not recorded, and no much larger clone is one base off. The sequence links TRBV20-1 to TRBJ1-5; 9 central bases correspond to TRBD1. The TCR was taken from an adult man with Graves' hyperthyroidism. Sequenced input: peripheral blood or thyroid tissue (not recorded which). This receptor carries the CDR3 CSARTGGSNQPQHF. The nucleotide sequence is given as TGCAGTGCTAGGACAGGGGGATCTAATCAGCCCCAGCATTTT.